One sample yielded the 23 T cell receptor beta chains listed below, sequenced in a study of blood T cell repertoires in COVID-19. The assay was immunoSEQ multiplex PCR, and TCRdb's table has in-frame clones only and misses some. The data show roughly 60,000 clones, with 75% to 90% seen just once and about 9.4% held by the top ten. Sequencing was performed on peripheral blood. These receptors were obtained from a man aged 30 to 45 with COVID-19, enrolled during active disease.

The chain combines TRBV18 with TRBJ2-1; the match to TRBD1 covers 8 bases. J lost 2 bases, V lost 0 bases, and 0 bases had no gene match. The CDR3 runs to 15 residues. CDR1 is KGHSH, CDR2 LQKENI, per germline. The CDR3 here is CASSPPQGAYNEQFF. CDR3 nucleotide sequence: TGTGCCAGCTCACCACCACAGGGGGCCTACAATGAGCAGTTCTTC.

The genes are TRBV27 and TRBJ2-7; 10 nucleotides match TRBD2. The germline gives CDR1 MNHEY, CDR2 SMNVEV (reference sequence). J was trimmed by 1 base and V by 6 bases; bases with no gene match: 6. The CDR3 has 15 amino acids. CDR3: CASRKPTSGSYEQYF. DNA of the CDR3: TGTGCCAGCAGAAAACCGACTAGCGGGTCCTACGAGCAGTACTTC.

The V and J genes are TRBV28 and TRBJ1-1, with 9 bases that match TRBD1. Unmatched junction bases numbered 14, after V lost 6 bases and J lost 6 bases. The CDR3 is 16 residues long. In germline, CDR1 is MDHEN, CDR2 SYDVKM. DNA for the CDR3: TGTGCCAGCAGCCTAGCGACAGGGGGAGGGACCCCTGAAGCTTTCTTT. Amino acids: CASSLATGGGTPEAFF.

The chain has TRBV2 and TRBJ1-5, with 7 bases lining up with TRBD1. The J segment lost 3 bases and the V segment lost 4 bases, leaving 15 bases of the junction unmatched. Per germline, CDR1 SNHLY and CDR2 FYNNEI. This CDR3 region has 18 residues. CDR3 in amino acids: CASSVTLQGGIYNQPQHF. For the CDR3, the DNA is TGTGCCAGCAGTGTAACGCTCCAGGGGGGAATTTACAATCAGCCCCAGCATTTT.

The count of this clone is one. The chain couples TRBV19 to TRBJ2-3; 9 nucleotides line up with TRBD1. The junction had 6 bases not matched to a gene; V was cut back by 5 bases and J by 3 bases. The CDR3 is made up of 15 amino acids. The germline V gene encodes CDR1 LNHDA and CDR2 SQIVND (reference sequence). The CDR3 is CASSLRTGDTDTQYF. Here the CDR3 DNA reads TGTGCCAGTAGTCTCCGGACAGGGGATACAGATACGCAGTATTTT.

This chain connects TRBV27 to TRBJ2-5; D possibly corresponds to TRBD2 (5 bases). Per germline, CDR1 MNHEY and CDR2 SMNVEV (reference sequence). CDR3 length: 12 residues. Trimming cost V 6 bases and J 7 bases, with 12 bases left between them. The CDR3 region is CASSRRSGTQYF. CDR3 nucleotide sequence: TGTGCCAGCAGCAGACGCAGCGGGACCCAGTACTTC.

The chain is built from TRBV19 and TRBJ1-2; TRBD1 agrees at 12 bases. Germline assignment: CDR1 LNHDA and CDR2 SQIVND (reference sequence). The J segment lost 7 bases and the V segment lost 2 bases, leaving 5 bases of the junction unmatched. The CDR3 spans 15 residues. CDR3: CASSILGQGAGGYTF. The CDR3 coding sequence is TGTGCCAGTAGTATACTGGGACAGGGGGCGGGTGGCTACACCTTC.

The chain couples TRBV20-1 to TRBJ1-5, with D unclear. The CDR3 length is 13 residues. V was trimmed by 3 bases and J by 3 bases, leaving 9 bases between them. CDR1 is DFQATT, CDR2 SNEGSKA, per germline (reference sequence). The CDR3 coding sequence is TGCAGTGCTAGTTTCGTGTACAATCAGCCCCAGCATTTT. The encoded protein is CSASFVYNQPQHF.

The chain couples TRBV6-6 to TRBJ2-3, with 8 bases that match TRBD2. Germline V gene lookup returns CDR1 MNHNY and CDR2 SVGAGI (reference sequence). There are 15 residues in the CDR3. Germline trimming cut 4 bases from V and 5 bases from J; bases unmatched to any gene: 8. The CDR3 loop is CASSSTSGVGDTQYF. The CDR3 DNA follows: TGTGCCAGCAGTTCCACTAGCGGAGTAGGAGATACGCAGTATTTT.

The chain couples TRBV5-6 to TRBJ2-5; D possibly corresponds to TRBD2 (5 bases). CDR1 is SGHDT, CDR2 YYEEEE, per germline. With 1 base removed from V and 0 bases from J, the gap between germline ends came to 10 bases. The CDR3 has 15 residues. CDR3 DNA: TGTGCCAGCAGCTTGCAAGCGGTGTACCAAGAGACCCAGTACTTC. Protein product: CASSLQAVYQETQYF.

V is TRBV27 and J is TRBJ2-7; 12 nucleotides agree with TRBD2. There are 14 residues in the CDR3. Unmatched junction bases numbered 5, after V lost 5 bases and J lost 6 bases. The germline V gene has CDR1 MNHEY and CDR2 SMNVEV (reference sequence). CDR3 loop: CASSPLAGGFEQYF. The CDR3, as DNA: TGTGCCAGCAGTCCCCTAGCGGGAGGGTTCGAGCAGTACTTC.

This clone has a handful of counts. This chain connects TRBV28 to TRBJ1-5; D may be TRBD1 (6 bases). V lost 6 bases to trimming and J lost 6 bases, with 15 bases between them. In germline, CDR1 is MDHEN, CDR2 SYDVKM. The CDR3 spans 14 residues. Here the CDR3 reads CASSLQGNSQPQHF. CDR3 DNA: TGTGCCAGCAGCTTACAGGGAAATTCTCAGCCCCAGCATTTT.

This clone is a singleton in its sample. The chain has TRBV7-2 and TRBJ2-7; D unresolved. CDR1 and CDR2 from the germline V gene are SGHTA and FQGNSA. The CDR3 spans 13 residues. Trimming left V 2 bases short and J 1 base short, with 6 bases between. CDR3 region: CASSLFPSYEQYF. CDR3 sequence (DNA): TGTGCCAGCAGCTTATTCCCTTCCTACGAGCAGTACTTC.

The CDR3 protein is CASSPTIRLAVPYEQYF. CDR3 in DNA: TGTGCCAGCAGCCCTACTATACGGCTAGCGGTGCCCTACGAGCAGTACTTC. The chain recombines TRBV11-2 with TRBJ2-7; 7 bases are shared with TRBD2. The V and J ends lost 5 bases and 2 bases, in that order; junction bases with no gene match: 15. The CDR3 loop spans 17 amino acids. CDR1 and CDR2 from the germline V gene are SGHAT and FQNNGV. Using reference TRBV11-2 and TRBJ2-7 for the parts outside the CDR3, the full variable domain is EAGVAQSPRYKIIEKRQSVAFWCNPISGHATLYWYQQILGQGPKLLIQFQNNGVVDDSQLPKDRFSAERLKGVDSTLKIQPAKLEDSAVYLCASSPTIRLAVPYEQYFGPGTRLTVT.

This clone turned up a few times. The V call is TRBV13, the J call TRBJ1-3; D is possibly TRBD1 (6 bases). Trimming removed 8 bases at V and 0 bases at J, with 17 bases between. CDR1 PRHDT and CDR2 FYEKMQ come from the germline V gene (reference sequence). This CDR3 spans 16 amino acids. This chain's CDR3 is CASGTLTTGSGNTIYF. CDR3 coding DNA: TGTGCCAGCGGTACATTGACGACAGGCTCTGGAAACACCATATATTTT.

The table lists this clone with a count of one. The chain is built from TRBV2 and TRBJ2-1; 9 positions agree with TRBD2. CDR1 is SNHLY, CDR2 FYNNEI, per germline. Germline trimming cut 4 bases from V and 8 bases from J; bases unmatched to any gene: 6. This CDR3 comprises 14 residues. CDR3 region: CASSANSGSHEQFF. For the CDR3, the DNA is TGTGCCAGCAGTGCTAATAGCGGGAGCCATGAGCAGTTCTTC.

In its sample, this clone ranks as medium-sized. The rearrangement uses TRBV6-4 and TRBJ2-3; D is possibly TRBD2 (5 bases). The CDR3 is 16 residues long. V lost 5 bases to trimming and J lost 4 bases, with 19 bases between them. CDR1 is MRHNA, CDR2 SNTAGT, per germline. This chain's CDR3 is CASSSTAGMEADTQYF. The CDR3 bases are TGTGCCAGCAGTTCGACGGCGGGCATGGAAGCAGATACGCAGTATTTT.

This chain connects TRBV28 to TRBJ1-1, with D possibly TRBD1 on 6 matching bases. Germline V CDR1 and CDR2: MDHEN, SYDVKM. The CDR3 consists of 15 residues. Between the trimmed V and J ends, which lost 3 bases and 3 bases, there was a span of 14 bases. CDR3 residues: CASSLGAKGYTEAFF. The CDR3 DNA reads as TGTGCCAGCAGTTTGGGGGCAAAAGGGTACACTGAAGCTTTCTTT.

The rearrangement uses TRBV30 and TRBJ1-1; no reliable D call. V was pared by 0 bases and J by 4 bases, with 15 bases between. This CDR3 comprises 15 residues. Germline-derived CDR1 and CDR2 are GTSNPN and SVGIG (reference sequence). CDR3: CAWSVNAGPSTEAFF. CDR3 bases: TGTGCCTGGAGTGTAAATGCAGGTCCGAGCACTGAAGCTTTCTTT.

V and J are TRBV27 and TRBJ2-2; tentatively, D is TRBD2 (5 bases). The CDR3 spans 15 residues. The germline gives CDR1 MNHEY, CDR2 SMNVEV (reference sequence). The ends were cut back, 6 bases at V and 2 bases at J, with 13 bases in the middle. In nucleotides, the CDR3 is TGTGCCAGCAGGGTATTAGCGCAAAACACCGGGGAGCTGTTTTTT. It is translated as CASRVLAQNTGELFF.

The V and J genes are TRBV6-5 and TRBJ1-2; 9 nucleotides line up with TRBD1. The V gene end was trimmed by 9 bases and the J gene end by 6 bases; junction bases not matched to a gene: 8. CDR3 length: 13 residues. CDR1 is MNHEY and CDR2 is SVGAGI in the germline V gene. The CDR3 sequence: CASSRDRVDGYTF. DNA for the CDR3: TGTGCCAGTTCCCGGGACAGGGTGGATGGCTACACCTTC.

The CDR3 DNA follows: TGTGCCTGGAGTGTCAGGGATTCCCAGCCCCAGCATTTT. Translating gives CAWSVRDSQPQHF. The rearrangement links TRBV30 to TRBJ1-5; weak D call: TRBD1 (5 bases). Germline loops: CDR1 GTSNPN, CDR2 SVGIG (reference sequence). Between the trimmed V and J ends, which lost 0 bases and 7 bases, there was a span of 10 bases. This CDR3 spans 13 amino acids.

The V and J genes are TRBV6-6 and TRBJ2-7, with TRBD1 matching 7 bases. Germline V gene data show CDR1 as MNHNY and CDR2 as SVGAGI (reference sequence). V was pared by 5 bases and J by 2 bases, with 12 bases of the junction left unmatched. The CDR3 covers 16 residues. The CDR3: CASSPAGAGGPYEQYF. In DNA form, the CDR3 reads TGTGCCAGCAGTCCCGCTGGCGCAGGGGGTCCCTACGAGCAGTACTTC.